A single sample is the source of the 30 T cell receptor beta chains below, sequenced in a study of regulatory T cells in long-lasting Graves disease. Sample time point: newly diagnosed GD, antithyroid drugs for less than 3 months. Following extraction of RNA from PBMCs, that RNA was used to make the TCR library. In building TCR beta libraries, iRepertoire HTBI primers were used together with Arm-PCR of CDR3 regions. From the multiplex PCR reads, TCRdb called clonotypes with MiXCR, one entry per CDR3 protein. In the table there are roughly 500,000 distinct CDR3 sequences, roughly 13% of which are singletons. This sample also belongs to another study, concerning T cells in Graves' hyperthyroidism and ophthalmopathy.

Sequencing used peripheral blood mononuclear cells (PBMCs), obtained at new diagnosis, from a patient treated with antithyroid drugs. The origin of the receptors is a young man with Graves disease.

This clonotype was recorded a few times. Written as DNA, the CDR3 is TGTGCCAGCAGTAGAGCGGGGTCGGTGACCGGGGAGCTGTTTTTT. It encodes CASSRAGSVTGELFF. The chain carries TRBV12-3 or TRBV12-4 and TRBJ2-2, with 7 bases fitting TRBD2. J gave up 5 bases and V 5 bases, and 8 bases lay outside the gene matches. This CDR3 is 15 amino acids long.

Ten or more counts support this clonotype. This rearrangement joins TRBV24-1 to TRBJ2-2; a weak D match, TRBD1 (5 bases). The CDR3 sequence is 17 residues long. Trimming stripped 4 bases from V and 0 bases from J, with 14 bases between. Germline V gives CDR1 KGHDR, CDR2 SFDVKD. The CDR3 DNA sequence: TGTGCCACCAGTGACCTAAGACAGAGTGCGAACACCGGGGAGCTGTTTTTT. Translating gives CATSDLRQSANTGELFF.

This clonotype has ten or more counts. The V and J genes are TRBV20-1 and TRBJ2-7; D not certain. Germline CDR1 and CDR2: DFQATT and SNEGSKA (reference sequence). Trimming cost V 1 base and J 0 bases, with 1 base left between them. This CDR3 is 11 amino acids long. The DNA of the CDR3 is TGCAGTGCTAGAGCCTCCTACGAGCAGTACTTC. Protein: CSARASYEQYF.

The chain's CDR3 is CASSERGLAGAYNEQFF. The CDR3, as DNA: TGCGCCAGCAGTGAGCGCGGACTAGCGGGAGCCTACAATGAGCAGTTCTTC. This sequence joins TRBV10-1 and TRBJ2-1; 13 nucleotides align to TRBD2. This CDR3 has 17 residues. Germline loops: CDR1 WNHNN, CDR2 SYGVQD (reference sequence). Trimming removed 2 bases from V and 2 bases from J; junction bases left unmatched: 3.

The table lists this clonotype with many counts. This chain joins TRBV29-1 and TRBJ2-3; TRBD2 matches at 10 bases. V trimming: 8 bases; J trimming: 0 bases; junction bases outside the gene matches: 2. The CDR3 runs 13 residues. From germline, CDR1 is SQVTM and CDR2 ANQGSEA. The CDR3 sequence is CSMTSGSTDTQYF. CDR3 in DNA: TGCAGCATGACTAGCGGGAGCACAGATACGCAGTATTTT.

In this sample, this clonotype turned up a few times. The gene calls are TRBV19 and TRBJ2-3; D possibly corresponds to TRBD2 (5 bases). This CDR3 is built from 17 residues. Germline CDR1 is LNHDA and CDR2 is SQIVND (reference sequence). Trimming removed 1 base from V and 0 bases from J, with 14 bases in between. In DNA form, the CDR3 reads TGTGCCAGTAGTATAGTAGGTAGCGAATCTAGCACAGATACGCAGTATTTT. Protein product: CASSIVGSESSTDTQYF.

The sample holds many counts of this clonotype. The chain couples TRBV6-1 to TRBJ1-1, with D tentatively TRBD1 (6 bases). The CDR3 is 14 amino acids. Per germline, CDR1 MNHNS and CDR2 SASEGT. Trimming shortened V by 6 bases and J by 4 bases, and 15 bases separated the two germline ends. The CDR3 DNA sequence: TGTGCCAGCAGGGGGGACACCTTGGGCACTGAAGCTTTCTTT. Amino acids: CASRGDTLGTEAFF.

This clonotype was seen ten or more times. This chain links TRBV6-2 or TRBV6-3 with TRBJ2-3; 7 bases match TRBD2. Germline CDR1 reads MNHEY; CDR2 reads SVGEGT. V shed 6 bases, J shed 6 bases, and the junction held 15 bases outside the gene matches. There are 16 residues in the CDR3. The CDR3 region has the DNA TGTGCCAGCAGGAATGAGGCGGGAGATGGGATGGATACGCAGTATTTT. This translates into CASRNEAGDGMDTQYF.

This clonotype was counted many times. The chain combines TRBV6-1 with TRBJ2-5; 13 nucleotides match TRBD2. From germline, CDR1 is MNHNS and CDR2 SASEGT. V lost 7 bases to trimming and J lost 7 bases; unmatched junction nucleotides: 6. The CDR3 contains 14 residues. In DNA, the CDR3 is TGTGCCAGCACCGGGACTAGCGGGATTGGGACCCAGTACTTC. Its protein product is CASTGTSGIGTQYF.

This clonotype was recorded at least ten times. The genes are TRBV27 and TRBJ2-3, with TRBD2 matching 8 bases. CDR3 length equals 16 residues. V trimming: 6 bases; J trimming: 4 bases; junction bases outside the gene matches: 12. CDR1 is MNHEY, CDR2 SMNVEV, per germline (reference sequence). CDR3 coding DNA: TGTGCCAGCAGGGCGAACCCTAGACTAGCGCCAGATACGCAGTATTTT. Translation: CASRANPRLAPDTQYF.

This clonotype was counted many times. The chain combines TRBV11-2 with TRBJ2-7; D remains ambiguous. The germline gives CDR1 SGHAT, CDR2 FQNNGV. The V gene lost 7 bases and the J gene lost 6 bases, with 13 bases spanning the gap. This CDR3 spans 12 amino acids. CDR3 in DNA: TGTGCCAGCACCTACGGTTTCAGCGAGCAGTACTTC. Translation gives CASTYGFSEQYF.

This clonotype occurred a few times. V gene TRBV5-6 combines with J gene TRBJ2-3; 8 nucleotides align to TRBD2. Germline V CDR1 and CDR2: SGHDT, YYEEEE. Unmatched junction bases numbered 12, after V lost 1 base and J lost 2 bases. The CDR3 has 18 amino acids. The CDR3 nucleotides read TGTGCCAGCAGCTTGCTTGGTAGCGGGGAAACTAACACAGATACGCAGTATTTT. Translated, it gives CASSLLGSGETNTDTQYF.

This clonotype has ten or more counts. The chain joins TRBV2 to TRBJ2-2; the D is unclear. Germline CDR1 SNHLY, CDR2 FYNNEI. This CDR3 region has 13 residues. V lost 3 bases and J 4 bases, leaving 6 bases between the germline ends. The CDR3 spells CASSDETTGELFF. CDR3 in DNA: TGTGCCAGCAGTGACGAGACCACCGGGGAGCTGTTTTTT.

This clonotype was observed many times. This chain links TRBV7-6 with TRBJ1-4; D possibly corresponds to TRBD1 (5 bases). The CDR3 runs to 16 residues. The V end lost 5 bases, the J end lost 2 bases, and 15 bases lay between the germline ends. Germline V gene sequence: CDR1 SGHVS, CDR2 FNYEAQ. DNA of the CDR3: TGTGCCAGCAGCCCACGGGGGGGGTCGACTAATGAAAAACTGTTTTTT. Translated, it gives CASSPRGGSTNEKLFF. The variable domain in full, completed from reference TRBV7-6 and TRBJ1-4, reads GAGVSQSPRYKVTKRGQDVALRCDPISGHVSLYWYRQALGQGPEFLTYFNYEAQQDKSGLPNDRFSAERPEGSISTLTIQRTEQRDSAMYRCASSPRGGSTNEKLFFGSGTQLSVL.

Notes on this clonotype: A single base separates this from a much larger clone, so it may be a read error. The chain employs TRBV5-1 and TRBJ1-1, with D uncertain. The CDR3 runs 14 residues. V was shortened by 0 bases and J by 4 bases, with 10 bases between the two germline ends. The germline V gene encodes CDR1 SGHRS and CDR2 YFSETQ. The CDR3 is CASSLVREATEAFF. Written as DNA, the CDR3 is TGCGCCAGCAGCTTGGTCCGGGAGGCCACTGAAGCTTTCTTT.

In its sample, this clonotype was seen a few times. The chain links TRBV18 to TRBJ2-5, with 10 bases aligning to TRBD1. The V gene's germline CDR1 is KGHSH and CDR2 LQKENI. The CDR3 covers 16 residues. Germline trimming cut 3 bases from V and 5 bases from J; bases unmatched to any gene: 9. CDR3 sequence reads: CASSPTPDRGSETQYF. In DNA, the CDR3 is TGTGCCAGCTCACCTACACCGGACAGGGGGTCGGAGACCCAGTACTTC.

In this sample, this clonotype turned up many times. Written as DNA, the CDR3 is TGTGCCAGCAGCCACCCCTCTGTTCCCCTCCACTTT. Translated, it gives CASSHPSVPLHF. This rearrangement joins TRBV11-2 to TRBJ1-6; no clear D gene. Trimming removed 5 bases from V and 13 bases from J, with 12 bases in between. This CDR3 has 12 amino acids. CDR1 and CDR2 from the germline V gene are SGHAT and FQNNGV.

This clonotype was seen many times. The chain employs TRBV12-3 or TRBV12-4 and TRBJ1-6; tentatively, D is TRBD1 (5 bases). This CDR3 has 14 residues. V lost 7 bases to trimming and J lost 7 bases, with 14 bases between them. CDR3 residues: CASKTGTGNSPLHF. In DNA, the CDR3 is TGTGCCAGCAAGACCGGGACGGGGAATTCACCCCTCCACTTT.

This clonotype was observed a few times. This chain uses TRBV29-1 with TRBJ2-1; D is ambiguous. This CDR3 is 13 amino acids long. With 3 bases removed from V and 0 bases from J, the gap between germline ends came to 6 bases. CDR1 is SQVTM, CDR2 ANQGSEA, per germline. CDR3 region: CSVEHGSYNEQFF. The CDR3 DNA reads TGCAGCGTTGAGCACGGCTCCTACAATGAGCAGTTCTTC.

This clonotype was counted ten times or more. V is TRBV12-3 or TRBV12-4 and J is TRBJ2-7, with unresolved D. The length of the CDR3 is 14 residues. Trimming took 3 bases from V and 3 from J, leaving 12 bases between them. The CDR3 sequence: CASSLVGRSYEQYF. CDR3 DNA: TGTGCCAGCAGTTTGGTCGGGCGAAGCTACGAGCAGTACTTC.

This chain joins TRBV25-1 and TRBJ2-2; TRBD1 matches at 7 bases. The germline V gene encodes CDR1 MGHDK and CDR2 SYGVNS. V was pared by 6 bases and J by 10 bases, with 5 bases of the junction left unmatched. CDR3 length: 12 residues. The CDR3 sequence: CASRTGAAELFF. DNA for the CDR3: TGTGCCAGCAGAACAGGGGCTGCGGAGCTGTTTTTT.

This clonotype turned up a few times. The chain links TRBV6-1 to TRBJ2-3; TRBD1 might be the D (6 bases). The germline gives CDR1 MNHNS, CDR2 SASEGT. The CDR3 runs to 17 residues. The ends were cut back, 6 bases at V and 5 bases at J, with 24 bases in the middle. The CDR3 reads CASSRAGQPPLGDTQYF. The CDR3 DNA reads TGTGCCAGCAGCCGAGCCGGACAGCCCCCACTTGGAGATACGCAGTATTTT.

This clonotype has only one observation. Being one base from a much bigger clone, this may be a read error. CDR3 region: CASPGGLAGNGQFF. The DNA of the CDR3 is TGTGCCAGCCCGGGGGGGCTAGCGGGGAATGGGCAGTTCTTC. J is TRBJ2-3 and V is TRBV27; TRBD2 matches at 9 bases. The tail of the sequence fits TRBJ2-1 better, so the J call may be wrong. This CDR3 region has 14 residues. In germline, CDR1 is MNHEY, CDR2 SMNVEV (reference sequence).

The sample holds many counts of this clonotype. The V gene is TRBV19, the J gene TRBJ1-1; weak D call: TRBD1 (5 bases). V lost 7 bases to trimming and J lost 1 base, with 13 bases between them. CDR1 LNHDA and CDR2 SQIVND come from the germline V gene (reference sequence). The CDR3 spans 14 residues. The CDR3 loop reads CASTMGGRNTEAFF. The CDR3 region has the DNA TGTGCCAGTACCATGGGGGGAAGGAACACTGAAGCTTTCTTT.

The chain combines TRBV27 with TRBJ2-2, with TRBD2 matching over 15 bases. This CDR3 is built from 16 residues. The V gene end was trimmed by 5 bases and the J gene end by 6 bases; junction bases not matched to a gene: 4. Germline V gives CDR1 MNHEY, CDR2 SMNVEV (reference sequence). The CDR3 nucleotides read TGTGCCAGCAGTATCGGACTAGCGGGGGGGGCCGGGGAGCTGTTTTTT. It translates to CASSIGLAGGAGELFF.

This clonotype has at least ten counts. The rearrangement joins TRBV2 to TRBJ1-2, with TRBD1 matching over 8 bases. The junction had 2 bases not matched to a gene; V was cut back by 6 bases and J by 2 bases. CDR3 length: 13 residues. Looked up from germline, CDR1 is SNHLY and CDR2 is FYNNEI. The CDR3 loop reads CASRGQANYGYTF. CDR3 nucleotides: TGTGCCAGCAGGGGACAGGCGAACTATGGCTACACCTTC. Filled out from reference TRBV2 and TRBJ1-2, the complete variable domain reads EPEVTQTPSHQVTQMGQEVILRCVPISNHLYFYWYRQILGQKVEFLVSFYNNEISEKSEIFDDQFSVERPDGSNFTLKIRSTKLEDSAMYFCASRGQANYGYTFGSGTRLTVV.

This clonotype was seen more than once but under ten times. V is TRBV6-1 and J is TRBJ2-5; 8 bases map to TRBD1. Trimming took 4 bases from V and 3 from J; bases not matched to a gene: 4. Germline assignment: CDR1 MNHNS and CDR2 SASEGT. This CDR3 region has 14 residues. CDR3 DNA sequence: TGTGCCAGCAGTGCCCGGGACAGGAAAGAGACCCAGTACTTC. Translating gives CASSARDRKETQYF.

In this sample, this clonotype turned up a few times. The rearrangement joins TRBV30 to TRBJ2-3; TRBD1 matches at 9 bases. V lost 7 bases and J lost 4; bases outside the gene matches: 9. The CDR3 sequence is 14 residues long. Germline V gene lookup returns CDR1 GTSNPN and CDR2 SVGIG (reference sequence). The CDR3 loop reads CASRGQGGPDTQYF. The CDR3 DNA sequence: TGTGCCTCACGGGGACAGGGAGGGCCAGATACGCAGTATTTT.

The chain's CDR3 is CASRPRRTHNGELFF. The CDR3 coding sequence is TGTGCCAGCAGGCCTAGAAGGACCCATAACGGGGAGCTGTTTTTT. The J gene is TRBJ2-2, the V gene TRBV12-3 or TRBV12-4; no firm D call. The V end lost 6 bases, the J end lost 7 bases, and 18 bases lay between the germline ends. CDR3 length: 15 amino acids.

This rearrangement joins TRBV24-1 to TRBJ1-6; 8 bases line up with TRBD1. J was trimmed by 10 bases and V by 3 bases; bases with no gene match: 7. Germline V lookup: CDR1 KGHDR, CDR2 SFDVKD. The CDR3 loop spans 15 amino acids. This chain's CDR3 is CATSDGPTGVSPLHF. The CDR3 DNA follows: TGTGCCACCAGTGATGGACCGACAGGGGTGTCACCCCTCCACTTT.